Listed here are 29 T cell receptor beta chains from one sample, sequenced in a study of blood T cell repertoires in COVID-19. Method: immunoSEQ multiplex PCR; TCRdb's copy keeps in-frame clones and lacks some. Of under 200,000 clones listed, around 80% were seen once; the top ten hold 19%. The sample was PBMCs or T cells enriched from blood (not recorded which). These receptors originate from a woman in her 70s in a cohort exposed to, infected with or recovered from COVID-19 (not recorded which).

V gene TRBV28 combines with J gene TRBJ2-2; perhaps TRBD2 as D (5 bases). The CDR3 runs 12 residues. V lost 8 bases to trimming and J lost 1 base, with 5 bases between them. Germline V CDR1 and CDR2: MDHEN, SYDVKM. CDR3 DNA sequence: TGTGCCAGCCGGGAGAACACCGGGGAGCTGTTTTTT. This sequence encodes CASRENTGELFF.

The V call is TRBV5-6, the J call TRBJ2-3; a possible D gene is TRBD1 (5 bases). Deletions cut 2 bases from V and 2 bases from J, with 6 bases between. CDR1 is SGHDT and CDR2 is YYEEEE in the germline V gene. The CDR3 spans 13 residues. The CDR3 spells CASSLGATDTQYF. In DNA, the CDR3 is TGTGCCAGCAGCTTAGGGGCCACAGATACGCAGTATTTT.

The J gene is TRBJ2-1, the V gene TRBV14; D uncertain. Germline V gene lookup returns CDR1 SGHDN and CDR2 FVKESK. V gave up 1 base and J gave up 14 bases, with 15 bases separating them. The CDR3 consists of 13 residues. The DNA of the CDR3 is TGTGCCAGCAGCCAAGGGAGTAGCAAGGTTGAGTTCTTC. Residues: CASSQGSSKVEFF.

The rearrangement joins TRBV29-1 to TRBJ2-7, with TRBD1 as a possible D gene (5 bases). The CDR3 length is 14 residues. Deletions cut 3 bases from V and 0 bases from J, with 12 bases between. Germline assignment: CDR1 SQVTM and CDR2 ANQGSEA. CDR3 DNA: TGCAGCGTTGATGTAGGGGTAGGCTCCTACGAGCAGTACTTC. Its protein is CSVDVGVGSYEQYF.

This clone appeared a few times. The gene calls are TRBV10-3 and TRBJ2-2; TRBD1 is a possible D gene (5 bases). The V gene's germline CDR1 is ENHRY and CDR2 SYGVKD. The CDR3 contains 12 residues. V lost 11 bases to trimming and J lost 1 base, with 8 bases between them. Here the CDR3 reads CAVQGNTGELFF. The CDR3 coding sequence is TGTGCCGTCCAGGGGAACACCGGGGAGCTGTTTTTT.

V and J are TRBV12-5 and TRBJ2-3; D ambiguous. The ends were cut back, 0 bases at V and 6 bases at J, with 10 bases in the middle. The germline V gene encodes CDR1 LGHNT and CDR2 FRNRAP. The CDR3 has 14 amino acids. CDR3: CASGLVPTADTQYF. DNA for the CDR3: TGTGCTAGTGGTTTGGTACCAACTGCGGATACGCAGTATTTT.

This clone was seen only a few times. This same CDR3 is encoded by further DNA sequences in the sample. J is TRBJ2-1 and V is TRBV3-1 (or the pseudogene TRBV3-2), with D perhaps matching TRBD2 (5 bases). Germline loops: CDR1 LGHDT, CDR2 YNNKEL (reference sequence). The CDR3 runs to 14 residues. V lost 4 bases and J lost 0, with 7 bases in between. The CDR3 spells CASSPGGSYNEQFF. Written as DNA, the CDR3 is TGTGCCAGCAGCCCCGGAGGCTCCTACAATGAGCAGTTCTTC.

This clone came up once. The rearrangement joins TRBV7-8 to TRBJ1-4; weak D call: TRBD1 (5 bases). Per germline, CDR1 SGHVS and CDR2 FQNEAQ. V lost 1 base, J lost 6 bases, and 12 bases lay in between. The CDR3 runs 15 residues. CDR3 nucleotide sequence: TGTGCCAGCAGCTTAGGGGCGGTCAGGGATGAAAAACTGTTTTTT. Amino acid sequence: CASSLGAVRDEKLFF.

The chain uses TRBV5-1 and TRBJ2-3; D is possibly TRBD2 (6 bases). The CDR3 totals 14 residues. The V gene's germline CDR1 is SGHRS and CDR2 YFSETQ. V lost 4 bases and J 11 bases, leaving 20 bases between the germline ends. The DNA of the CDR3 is TGCGCCAGCAGCCCCGGGAGAGCCGCCTCGTTGCAGTATTTT. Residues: CASSPGRAASLQYF.

The CDR3 sequence is CASSSEVNTEAFF. The CDR3 DNA sequence: TGTGCCAGCAGCAGCGAGGTGAACACTGAAGCTTTCTTT. This chain links TRBV7-8 with TRBJ1-1; the D is unclear. CDR1 and CDR2 (germline): SGHVS, FQNEAQ. Trimming stripped 5 bases from V and 0 bases from J, with 7 bases between. The CDR3 extends over 13 amino acids.

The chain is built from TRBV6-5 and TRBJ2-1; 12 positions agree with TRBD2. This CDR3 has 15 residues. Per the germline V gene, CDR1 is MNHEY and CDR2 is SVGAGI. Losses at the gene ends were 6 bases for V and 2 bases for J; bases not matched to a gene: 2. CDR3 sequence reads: CASRGLAGPYNEQFF. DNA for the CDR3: TGTGCCAGCAGAGGACTAGCGGGACCCTACAATGAGCAGTTCTTC.

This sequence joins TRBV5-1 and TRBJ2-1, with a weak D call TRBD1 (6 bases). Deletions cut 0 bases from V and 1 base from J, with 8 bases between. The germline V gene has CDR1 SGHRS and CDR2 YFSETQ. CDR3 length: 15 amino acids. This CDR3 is CASSLDGQSYNEQFF. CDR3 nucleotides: TGCGCCAGCAGCTTGGACGGACAGTCCTACAATGAGCAGTTCTTC.

The CDR3 DNA sequence: TGTGCCAGCAGCTTATTCGCGGGACTAGCGGGCTCCTCCTACGAGCAGTACTTC. It yields the protein CASSLFAGLAGSSYEQYF. The chain employs TRBV7-9 and TRBJ2-7; 12 bases match TRBD2. CDR1 SEHNR and CDR2 FQNEAQ come from the germline V gene (reference sequence). Trimming removed 2 bases from V and 0 bases from J; junction bases left unmatched: 8. CDR3 length: 18 amino acids.

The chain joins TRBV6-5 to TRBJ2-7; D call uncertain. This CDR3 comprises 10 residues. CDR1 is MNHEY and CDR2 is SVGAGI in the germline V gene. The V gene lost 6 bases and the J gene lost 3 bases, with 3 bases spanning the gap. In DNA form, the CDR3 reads TGTGCCAGCAGCGTCTACGAGCAGTACTTC. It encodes CASSVYEQYF.

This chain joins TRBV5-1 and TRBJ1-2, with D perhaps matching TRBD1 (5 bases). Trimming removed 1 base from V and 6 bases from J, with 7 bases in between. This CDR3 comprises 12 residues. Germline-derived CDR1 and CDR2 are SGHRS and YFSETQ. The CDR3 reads CASSLQGDGYTF. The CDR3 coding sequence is TGCGCCAGCAGCTTGCAGGGTGATGGCTACACCTTC.

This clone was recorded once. The CDR3 nucleotides are TGTGCCAGCAGTTTATTGAGCGGGAGAAAGACCCAGTACTTC. This sequence encodes CASSLLSGRKTQYF. This chain connects TRBV28 to TRBJ2-5; TRBD2 agrees at 8 bases. This CDR3 is 14 amino acids long. Germline loops: CDR1 MDHEN, CDR2 SYDVKM. V shed 1 base and J 6 bases; nucleotides not matched to a gene: 4.

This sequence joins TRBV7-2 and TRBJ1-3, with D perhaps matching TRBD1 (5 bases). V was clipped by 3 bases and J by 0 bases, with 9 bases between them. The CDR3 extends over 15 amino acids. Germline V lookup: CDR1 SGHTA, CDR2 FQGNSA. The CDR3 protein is CASSLAGLSGNTIYF. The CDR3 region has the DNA TGTGCCAGCAGCTTGGCAGGGCTCTCTGGAAACACCATATATTTT.

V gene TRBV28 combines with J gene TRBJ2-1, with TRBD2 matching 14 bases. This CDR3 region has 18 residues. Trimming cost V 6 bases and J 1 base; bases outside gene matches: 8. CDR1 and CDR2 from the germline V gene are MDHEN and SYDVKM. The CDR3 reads CASSPRLAGGRSYNEQFF. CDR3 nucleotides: TGTGCCAGCAGCCCCCGACTAGCGGGAGGGAGGTCCTACAATGAGCAGTTCTTC.

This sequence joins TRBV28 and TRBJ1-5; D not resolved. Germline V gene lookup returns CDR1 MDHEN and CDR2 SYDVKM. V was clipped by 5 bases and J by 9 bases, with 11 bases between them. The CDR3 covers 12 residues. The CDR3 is CASSTRGGPQHF. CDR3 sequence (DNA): TGTGCCAGCAGTACCCGCGGCGGGCCCCAGCATTTT.

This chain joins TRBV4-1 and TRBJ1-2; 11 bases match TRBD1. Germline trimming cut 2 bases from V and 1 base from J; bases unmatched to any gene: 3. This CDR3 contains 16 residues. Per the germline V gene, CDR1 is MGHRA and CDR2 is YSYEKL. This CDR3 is CASSQLGTGGNYGYTF. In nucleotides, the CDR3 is TGCGCCAGCAGCCAACTCGGGACAGGGGGTAACTATGGCTACACCTTC.

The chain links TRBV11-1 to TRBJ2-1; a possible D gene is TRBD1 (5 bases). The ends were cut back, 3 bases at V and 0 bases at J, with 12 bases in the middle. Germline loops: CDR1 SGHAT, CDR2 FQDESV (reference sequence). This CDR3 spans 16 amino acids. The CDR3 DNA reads TGTGCCAGCAGCTTTCAGGGTTCACCCTCCTACAATGAGCAGTTCTTC. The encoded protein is CASSFQGSPSYNEQFF.

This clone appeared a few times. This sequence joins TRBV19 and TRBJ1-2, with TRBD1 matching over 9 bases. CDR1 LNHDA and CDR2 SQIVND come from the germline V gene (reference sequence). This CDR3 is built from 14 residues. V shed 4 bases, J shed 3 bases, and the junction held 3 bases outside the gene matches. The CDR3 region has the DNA TGTGCCAGTAGTAGGGACAGGGACCACTATGGCTACACCTTC. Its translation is CASSRDRDHYGYTF. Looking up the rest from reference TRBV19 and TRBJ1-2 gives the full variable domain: DGGITQSPKYLFRKEGQNVTLSCEQNLNHDAMYWYRQDPGQGLRLIYYSQIVNDFQKGDIAEGYSVSREKKESFPLTVTSAQKNPTAFYLCASSRDRDHYGYTFGSGTRLTVV.

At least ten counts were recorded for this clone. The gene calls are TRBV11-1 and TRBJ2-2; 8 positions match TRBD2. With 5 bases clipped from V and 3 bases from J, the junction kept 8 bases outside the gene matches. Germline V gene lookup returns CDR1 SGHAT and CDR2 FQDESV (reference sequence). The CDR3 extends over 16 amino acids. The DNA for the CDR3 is TGTGCCAGCAGCGCCTATAGCGGGGAGGACACCGGGGAGCTGTTTTTT. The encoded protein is CASSAYSGEDTGELFF.

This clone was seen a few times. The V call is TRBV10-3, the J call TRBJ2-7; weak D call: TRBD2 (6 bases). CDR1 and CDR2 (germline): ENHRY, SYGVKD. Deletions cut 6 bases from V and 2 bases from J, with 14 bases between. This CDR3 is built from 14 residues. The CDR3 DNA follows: TGTGCCATCAGGGATGGGACTCCCGCCTACGAGCAGTACTTC. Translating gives CAIRDGTPAYEQYF.

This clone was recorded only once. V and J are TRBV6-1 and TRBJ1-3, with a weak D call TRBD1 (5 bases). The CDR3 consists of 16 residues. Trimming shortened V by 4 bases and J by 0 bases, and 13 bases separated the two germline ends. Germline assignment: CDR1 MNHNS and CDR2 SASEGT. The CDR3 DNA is TGTGCCAGCAGTGTCCTTTGGGGGGGCTCTGGAAACACCATATATTTT. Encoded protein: CASSVLWGGSGNTIYF.

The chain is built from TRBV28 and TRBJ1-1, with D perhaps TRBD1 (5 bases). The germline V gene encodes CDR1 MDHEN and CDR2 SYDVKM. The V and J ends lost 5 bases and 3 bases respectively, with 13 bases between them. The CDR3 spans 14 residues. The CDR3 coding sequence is TGTGCCAGCAGTCCCTTAGCGGGGCACACTGAAGCTTTCTTT. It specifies CASSPLAGHTEAFF. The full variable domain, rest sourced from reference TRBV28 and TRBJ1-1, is DVKVTQSSRYLVKRTGEKVFLECVQDMDHENMFWYRQDPGLGLRLIYFSYDVKMKEKGDIPEGYSVSREKKERFSLILESASTNQTSMYLCASSPLAGHTEAFFGQGTRLTVV.

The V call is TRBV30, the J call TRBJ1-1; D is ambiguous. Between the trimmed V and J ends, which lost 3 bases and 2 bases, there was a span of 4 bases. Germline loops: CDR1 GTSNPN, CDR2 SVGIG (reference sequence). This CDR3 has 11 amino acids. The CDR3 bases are TGTGCCTGGAGGGCAAACACTGAAGCTTTCTTT. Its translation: CAWRANTEAFF.

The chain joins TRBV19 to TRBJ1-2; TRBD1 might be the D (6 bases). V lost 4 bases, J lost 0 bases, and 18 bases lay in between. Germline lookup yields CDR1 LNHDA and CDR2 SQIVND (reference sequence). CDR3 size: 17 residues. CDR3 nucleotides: TGTGCCAGTAGTAGGGTAACAGGGATGAAAGCTAACTATGGCTACACCTTC. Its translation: CASSRVTGMKANYGYTF.

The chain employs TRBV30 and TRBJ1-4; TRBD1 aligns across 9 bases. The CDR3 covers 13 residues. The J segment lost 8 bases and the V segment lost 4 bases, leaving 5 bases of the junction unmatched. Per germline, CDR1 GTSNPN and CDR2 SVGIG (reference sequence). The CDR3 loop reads CAWKGTGKEKLFF. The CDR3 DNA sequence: TGTGCCTGGAAGGGGACAGGGAAAGAAAAACTGTTTTTT.